The TCR beta chain under discussion was sequenced for a study of cytomegalovirus exposure and HLA in healthy donors. V dropped 8 bases and J dropped 1 base, with 14 bases sitting between them. There are 14 residues in the CDR3. Germline V gene sequence: CDR1 MNHEY, CDR2 SMNVEV (reference sequence). With 60 Vbeta and 13 Jbeta primers, the PCR was carried out. TCRdb's copy holds only in-frame clones and misses some; the assay was immunoSEQ multiplex PCR. Recorded here are about 53,000 clones; the top ten clones represent roughly 12%. The sample taken for sequencing was PBMCs. The chain has TRBV27 and TRBJ1-1; D may be TRBD1 (6 bases). This sequence originates from a man between 18 and 35 years old in good health and CMV-seropositive. In DNA, the CDR3 is TGTGCCAGCTTAATTGTGGGGGCGAACACTGAAGCTTTCTTT. Residues: CASLIVGANTEAFF.